The 15 T cell receptor beta chains below all came from one sample that was sequenced in a study of regulatory T cells in long-lasting Graves disease. Time point given: persistent/refractory GD, antithyroid drugs over 5 years with positive TRAb. Isolated PBMC RNA provided the starting material for the TCR library. Assembly of TCR beta libraries relied on iRepertoire HTBI primers together with Arm-PCR of CDR3 regions. From the multiplex PCR reads, TCRdb called clonotypes with MiXCR, one entry per CDR3 protein. This table holds about 420,000 distinct CDR3 sequences, around 24% found once. This material consisted of peripheral blood mononuclear cells (PBMCs), taken when the disease was refractory, from a patient treated with antithyroid drugs. These receptors came from a female donor with Graves disease.

This clonotype was seen ten or more times. CDR3 nucleotide sequence: TGTGCCAGCAGTTACCGTGGGGAGACCCAGTACTTC. It codes for CASSYRGETQYF. This chain uses TRBV11-2 with TRBJ2-5; D remains ambiguous. CDR3 length: 12 amino acids. Between the trimmed V and J ends, which lost 6 bases and 5 bases, there was a span of 10 bases. Germline V lookup: CDR1 SGHAT, CDR2 FQNNGV.

V usage is TRBV3-1 and J usage is TRBJ2-7; D gene ambiguous. V gave up 2 bases and J gave up 7 bases, with 15 bases separating them. CDR3 length equals 14 residues. From germline, CDR1 is LGHDT and CDR2 YNNKEL (reference sequence). The CDR3 DNA sequence: TGTGCCAGCAGCCAATCGGAGAGTTTTGGGGAGCAGTACTTC. This codes for CASSQSESFGEQYF.

This clonotype was counted ten times or more. The genes are TRBV7-2 and TRBJ1-1; D gene ambiguous. The CDR3 is made up of 13 amino acids. The V end lost 1 base, the J end lost 7 bases, and 10 bases lay between the germline ends. Per the germline V gene, CDR1 is SGHTA and CDR2 is FQGNSA. CDR3 coding DNA: TGTGCCAGCAGCTTAGTGACTGAAAATGAAGCTTTCTTT. Protein product: CASSLVTENEAFF.

This clonotype was found a few times. This sequence joins TRBV5-5 and TRBJ2-3; 11 bases fit TRBD1. Germline V gives CDR1 SGHKS, CDR2 YYEKEE (reference sequence). J was trimmed by 5 bases and V by 10 bases; bases with no gene match: 9. This CDR3 spans 14 amino acids. The CDR3 protein is CARWDRGGQDTQYF. CDR3 sequence (DNA): TGTGCCCGATGGGACAGGGGGGGACAAGATACGCAGTATTTT.

The V gene is TRBV28, the J gene TRBJ1-1, with 9 bases that match TRBD1. Germline CDR1 MDHEN, CDR2 SYDVKM. The CDR3 runs to 15 residues. J was trimmed by 4 bases and V by 3 bases; bases with no gene match: 6. CDR3 sequence reads: CASSLGTGWLTEAFF. For the CDR3, the DNA is TGTGCCAGCAGTTTGGGGACAGGGTGGCTCACTGAAGCTTTCTTT.

The rearrangement uses TRBV7-2 and TRBJ2-7, with 7 positions matching TRBD2. Germline V lookup: CDR1 SGHTA, CDR2 FQGNSA. V dropped 0 bases and J dropped 6; count of bases not matched to a gene: 5. The CDR3 runs to 14 residues. CDR3 coding DNA: TGTGCCAGCAGCTTAGCGCTCTCTAGCGGCGAGCAGTACTTC. As protein: CASSLALSSGEQYF. Complete variable domain (other parts from reference TRBV7-2 and TRBJ2-7): GAGVSQSPSNKVTEKGKDVELRCDPISGHTALYWYRQSLGQGLEFLIYFQGNSAPDKSGLPSDRFSAERTGGSVSTLTIQRTQQEDSAVYLCASSLALSSGEQYFGPGTRLTVT.

Notes on this clonotype: A much larger clone differs by one base, so this may be a read error. V and J are TRBV28 and TRBJ2-7; D is undetermined. V was clipped by 6 bases and J by 0 bases, with 6 bases between them. The CDR3 totals 12 residues. Germline values: CDR1 MDHEN, CDR2 SYDVKM. CDR3 amino acids: CASRRSSYEQYF. CDR3 sequence (DNA): TGTGCCAGCAGAAGGAGCTCCTACGAGCAGTACTTC.

V usage is TRBV6-1 and J usage is TRBJ1-2; 8 positions agree with TRBD1. Germline V gene sequence: CDR1 MNHNS, CDR2 SASEGT. The CDR3 length is 13 residues. V was clipped by 5 bases and J by 4 bases; unmatched bases: 3. DNA of the CDR3: TGTGCCAGCAGTCACGGGACAGGCTATGGCTACACCTTC. Its translation: CASSHGTGYGYTF.

At least ten counts were recorded for this clonotype. V and J are TRBV2 and TRBJ1-5; 10 bases agree with TRBD1. The CDR3 totals 15 residues. J lost 7 bases, V lost 5 bases, and 8 bases had no gene match. Germline-derived CDR1 and CDR2 are SNHLY and FYNNEI. CDR3 amino acids: CASSIDRGLGQPQHF. CDR3 sequence (DNA): TGTGCCAGCAGTATCGACAGGGGGCTGGGGCAGCCCCAGCATTTT.

The V and J genes are TRBV2 and TRBJ1-2; D unresolved. This CDR3 region has 15 residues. The V end was cut by 3 bases, the J end by 2 bases, with 13 bases between. Germline loops: CDR1 SNHLY, CDR2 FYNNEI. CDR3 sequence reads: CASSEIGLVNYGYTF. The CDR3 DNA follows: TGTGCCAGCAGTGAGATTGGACTTGTGAACTATGGCTACACCTTC.

The V call is TRBV6-9, the J call TRBJ1-1; 7 nucleotides agree with TRBD1. The CDR3 covers 18 residues. Germline V CDR1 and CDR2: MNHGY, SVAAGI. Germline trimming cut 3 bases from V and 1 base from J; bases unmatched to any gene: 14. This CDR3 is CASSYRGGGISANTEAFF. CDR3 sequence (DNA): TGTGCCAGCAGTTACCGCGGAGGGGGCATTTCTGCGAACACTGAAGCTTTCTTT.

This clonotype occurred many times. The gene calls are TRBV2 and TRBJ1-2; weak D call: TRBD1 (5 bases). CDR1 and CDR2 (germline): SNHLY, FYNNEI. V lost 4 bases and J 4 bases, leaving 10 bases between the germline ends. This CDR3 spans 13 amino acids. CDR3 DNA: TGTGCCAGCAGTGGGGGACGGATCTATGGCTACACCTTC. It encodes CASSGGRIYGYTF.

In its sample, this clonotype was seen many times. The chain joins TRBV29-1 to TRBJ2-5; 10 nucleotides agree with TRBD2. Germline CDR1 and CDR2: SQVTM and ANQGSEA. V shed 6 bases, J shed 7 bases, and the junction held 11 bases outside the gene matches. This CDR3 region has 14 residues. DNA of the CDR3: TGCAGCGTCGTACGACTAGCGGGTACGGCGACCCAGTACTTC. This translates into CSVVRLAGTATQYF.

This clonotype was counted between two and nine times. The chain is built from TRBV7-9 and TRBJ2-7; D is unresolved. This CDR3 is built from 13 residues. The germline gives CDR1 SEHNR, CDR2 FQNEAQ (reference sequence). Trimming took 5 bases from V and 1 from J, leaving 9 bases between them. The CDR3 nucleotides read TGTGCCAGCAGCGCCACAGTTTCCTACGAGCAGTACTTC. Protein sequence: CASSATVSYEQYF.

The chain links TRBV13 to TRBJ2-2; maybe TRBD1 (6 bases). Germline assignment: CDR1 PRHDT and CDR2 FYEKMQ (reference sequence). Deletions cut 4 bases from V and 5 bases from J, with 14 bases between. The CDR3 loop spans 15 amino acids. CDR3 residues: CASSSHGDMTGELFF. The CDR3 DNA follows: TGTGCCAGCAGCTCGCACGGGGACATGACCGGGGAGCTGTTTTTT.